A selection of T cell receptor beta chains follows, all from one sample in a study of PD-1 blockade in classical Hodgkin lymphoma. The table came from immunoSEQ multiplex PCR; TCRdb's copy has only in-frame clones and leaves some out. The sample shows around 150,000 clones, less than 80% of them seen only once. Sequenced material: peripheral blood mononuclear cells (PBMCs), taken before the second cycle of nivolumab. The receptors were gathered from a human donor with classical Hodgkin lymphoma. CDR3s include the opening cysteine and the closing phenylalanine or tryptophan. Fields, in order: J gene, V gene, clone size, D gene, CDR3 protein, CDR3 DNA. D genes are given only for firm matches. Size values are once, few and many counts, or a class for expanded clones, and some rows have none.

TRBJ2-5 TRBV7-2 NA TRBD1 CASSFGSGQGEETQYF TGTGCCAGCAGCTTTGGATCGGGACAGGGCGAAGAGACCCAGTACTTC
TRBJ2-5 TRBV18 NA NA CASSPGLRQETQYF TGTGCCAGCTCACCGGGTCTAAGGCAAGAGACCCAGTACTTC
TRBJ2-7 TRBV9 NA TRBD2 CASSPGGVYEQYF TGTGCCAGCAGCCCCGGGGGGGTTTACGAGCAGTACTTC
TRBJ1-2 TRBV14 NA NA CASSPGRGLAEVGYGYTF TGTGCCAGCAGCCCAGGGAGAGGATTGGCGGAGGTGGGGTATGGCTACACCTTC
TRBJ2-7 TRBV7-2 NA NA CASSPWVRSSYEQYF TGTGCCAGCAGCCCCTGGGTACGCAGCTCCTACGAGCAGTACTTC
TRBJ2-5 TRBV27 once NA CASSFGGGKGETQYF TGTGCCAGCAGTTTTGGGGGGGGCAAGGGAGAGACCCAGTACTTC
TRBJ2-1 TRBV11-3 NA TRBD2 CASSKRLAGDNEQFF TGTGCCAGCAGCAAAAGACTAGCGGGGGACAATGAGCAGTTCTTC
TRBJ1-4 TRBV6-5 NA TRBD1 CASSWDRGNEKLFF TGTGCCAGCAGTTGGGACAGGGGTAATGAAAAACTGTTTTTT
TRBJ1-5 TRBV18 NA TRBD1 CASSRGTGGNNQPQHF TGTGCCAGCTCACGGGGGACAGGGGGTAACAATCAGCCCCAGCATTTT
TRBJ2-1 TRBV27 NA NA CASSPLGGLTSYNEQFF TGTGCCAGCAGTCCCCTCGGTGGGCTTACCTCCTACAATGAGCAGTTCTTC
TRBJ2-3 TRBV19 few NA CASSIRRGDTQYF TGTGCCAGTAGTATAAGGAGGGGAGATACGCAGTATTTT
TRBJ2-3 TRBV6-6 NA NA CASSQHEGTQYF TGTGCCAGCAGCCAACATGAGGGGACGCAGTATTTT
TRBJ2-1 TRBV7-2 NA TRBD2 CASSLAGEVDNEQFF TGTGCCAGCAGTTTAGCGGGAGAAGTGGACAATGAGCAGTTCTTC
TRBJ1-1 TRBV10-3 NA NA CAISESQGWDTEAFF TGTGCCATCAGTGAGTCCCAGGGTTGGGACACTGAAGCTTTCTTT
TRBJ1-1 TRBV2 NA NA CASSEGRTEAFF TGTGCCAGCAGTGAAGGCCGAACTGAAGCTTTCTTT
TRBJ1-3 TRBV6-5 NA NA CASRTGGSSGNTIYF TGTGCCAGCAGAACTGGCGGCAGCTCTGGAAACACCATATATTTT
TRBJ2-7 TRBV9 NA TRBD1 CASSTFDRGPTYEQYF TGTGCCAGCAGCACGTTTGACAGGGGCCCCACCTACGAGCAGTACTTC
TRBJ1-1 TRBV19 NA NA CASSRGGDTEAFF TGTGCCAGTAGTAGGGGAGGGGACACTGAAGCTTTCTTT
TRBJ2-2 TRBV5-4 NA TRBD2 CASSYGLAGPNTGELFF TGTGCCAGCAGCTACGGACTAGCGGGACCGAACACCGGGGAGCTGTTTTTT
TRBJ2-2 TRBV18 NA NA CASSPRRVIHLTGELFF TGTGCCAGCTCTCCTCGAAGGGTGATCCACCTTACCGGGGAGCTGTTTTTT
TRBJ2-6 TRBV6-1 NA NA CASSERLTGANVLTF TGTGCCAGCAGTGAACGTCTGACAGGGGCCAACGTCCTGACTTTC
TRBJ2-3 TRBV7-6 NA TRBD2 CASSLIAGDTDTQYF TGTGCCAGCAGCTTGATAGCGGGGGACACAGATACGCAGTATTTT
TRBJ2-7 TRBV15 NA NA CATSDPDRTLPGEQYF TGTGCCACCAGCGACCCTGACAGGACCCTCCCAGGCGAGCAGTACTTC
TRBJ2-3 TRBV29-1 NA TRBD1 CSAWDRGDTQYF TGCAGCGCTTGGGACAGGGGAGATACGCAGTATTTT
TRBJ2-7 TRBV18 NA NA CASSPQFGSVDEQYF TGTGCCAGCTCACCACAGTTCGGGAGTGTCGACGAGCAGTACTTC
TRBJ1-2 TRBV6-5 NA NA CASSPQRVYGYTF TGTGCCAGCAGCCCCCAGAGAGTCTATGGCTACACCTTC
TRBJ2-3 TRBV19 NA NA CASSLDYSTDTQYF TGTGCCAGTAGTCTGGACTATAGCACAGATACGCAGTATTTT
TRBJ1-5 TRBV5-6 few TRBD1 CASSLLGQDEDQPQHF TGTGCCAGCAGCTTGTTAGGACAGGACGAAGATCAGCCCCAGCATTTT
TRBJ1-2 TRBV28 NA TRBD1 CASSFRDRVGGYTF TGTGCCAGCAGTTTCCGGGACAGGGTTGGGGGCTACACCTTC
TRBJ2-3 TRBV7-9 NA TRBD2 CASSPSGDDTQYF TGTGCCAGCAGCCCCAGCGGGGATGATACGCAGTATTTT
TRBJ2-3 TRBV2 NA TRBD2 CASRIPGGYPGDTQYF TGTGCCAGCAGAATTCCGGGAGGTTACCCGGGGGATACGCAGTATTTT
TRBJ1-1 TRBV30 NA NA CAWSKRFQGDTEAFF TGTGCCTGGAGTAAACGGTTCCAGGGCGACACTGAAGCTTTCTTT
TRBJ1-1 TRBV5-1 medium-sized NA CASSFGGAETEAFF TGCGCCAGCAGCTTCGGGGGCGCCGAGACTGAAGCTTTCTTT
TRBJ1-6 TRBV7-9 NA NA CASSLGTVYNSPLHF TGTGCCAGCAGCTTAGGGACAGTCTATAATTCACCCCTCCACTTT
TRBJ1-2 TRBV4-3 few TRBD1 CASSQDGQGAHGYTF TGCGCCAGCAGCCAAGATGGTCAGGGGGCGCATGGCTACACCTTC
TRBJ1-1 TRBV6-5 NA NA CASSYREGDTEAFF TGTGCCAGCAGTTACAGGGAGGGGGACACTGAAGCTTTCTTT
TRBJ1-2 TRBV15 NA NA CATSRERGGRGGYTF TGTGCCACCAGCCGAGAACGGGGGGGGCGGGGTGGCTACACCTTC
TRBJ1-4 TRBV7-2 once NA CASSFVGGNNEKLFF TGTGCCAGCAGCTTTGTGGGGGGGAATAATGAAAAACTGTTTTTT
TRBJ2-5 TRBV18 NA NA CASSPPRTSQETQYF TGTGCCAGCTCACCACCCAGGACCTCCCAAGAGACCCAGTACTTC
TRBJ2-5 TRBV10-2 NA TRBD1 CASSELGGQQETQYF TGCGCCAGCAGTGAGCTAGGGGGCCAACAAGAGACCCAGTACTTC
TRBJ2-7 TRBV19 few NA CASSTFGVSEQYF TGTGCCAGTAGTACCTTTGGGGTTTCCGAGCAGTACTTC
TRBJ2-4 TRBV18 NA TRBD1 CASSPGQGTKNIQYF TGTGCCAGCTCACCCGGACAGGGGACCAAAAACATTCAGTACTTC
TRBJ1-5 TRBV5-6 many TRBD1 CASSRGGRGNQPQHF TGTGCCAGCAGCAGAGGGGGCAGGGGCAATCAGCCCCAGCATTTT
TRBJ1-1 TRBV6-1 NA NA CASSADRGLPTEAFF TGTGCCAGCAGTGCGGACCGAGGCCTTCCCACTGAAGCTTTCTTT
TRBJ1-1 TRBV6-5 NA NA CASSYKGGSTEAFF TGTGCCAGCAGTTACAAGGGGGGGAGCACTGAAGCTTTCTTT